These 19 T cell receptor beta chains came from one sample sequenced in a study of beta chain features in type 1 diabetes. Findings of the study overall: Moderate but significant shortening of TCRB CDR3s was recorded in all four CD4+ subsets from Type 1 diabetes patients.

The authors reverse transcribed all of the isolated RNA, so sequencing captured expressed TCRB transcripts. Sequenced by immunoSEQ multiplex PCR; TCRdb stores in-frame clones only, minus some. The table lists around 250,000 clones, around 14% of them singletons. No antigen is known for these receptors. Sequencing was carried out using naive CD4+ T cells from blood. The receptors shown here come from a man aged 25-45 years with type 1 diabetes.

This chain connects TRBV6-1 to TRBJ2-1; tentatively, D is TRBD1 (5 bases). Deletions cut 2 bases from V and 5 bases from J, with 19 bases between. The CDR3 runs 17 residues. Per the germline V gene, CDR1 is MNHNS and CDR2 is SASEGT. CDR3 in amino acids: CASSETSGRTRDNEQFF. The DNA for the CDR3 is TGTGCCAGCAGTGAAACTTCTGGACGGACACGCGACAATGAGCAGTTCTTC.

The chain recombines TRBV15 with TRBJ2-7; possibly TRBD2 for D (5 bases). The CDR3 runs 14 residues. Germline V CDR1 and CDR2: LNHNV, YYDKDF (reference sequence). V was cut by 0 bases and J by 7 bases, with 13 bases left in between. The CDR3 here is CATSRDQRTGEQYF. In DNA form, the CDR3 reads TGTGCCACCAGCAGAGATCAGCGGACGGGGGAGCAGTACTTC.

The V and J genes are TRBV9 and TRBJ1-1; D possibly corresponds to TRBD1 (5 bases). CDR3 length: 13 residues. The V gene's germline CDR1 is SGDLS and CDR2 YYNGEE. The V end was cut by 0 bases, the J end by 3 bases, with 6 bases between. The CDR3 DNA sequence: TGTGCCAGCAGCGTAGTCAGGGACACTGAAGCTTTCTTT. Translation gives CASSVVRDTEAFF. The full variable domain, completed using reference TRBV9 and TRBJ1-1, is DSGVTQTPKHLITATGQRVTLRCSPRSGDLSVYWYQQSLDQGLQFLIQYYNGEERAKGNILERFSAQQFPDLHSELNLSSLELGDSALYFCASSVVRDTEAFFGQGTRLTVV.

The chain carries TRBV29-1 and TRBJ2-1, with D maybe TRBD2 (5 bases). The V gene lost 1 base and the J gene lost 8 bases, with 9 bases spanning the gap. Germline CDR1 SQVTM, CDR2 ANQGSEA. This CDR3 is built from 12 residues. The CDR3 here is CSVEGNGDEQFF. CDR3 DNA: TGCAGCGTTGAAGGAAACGGGGATGAGCAGTTCTTC.

This clone was seen more than once but under ten times. This chain uses TRBV7-9 with TRBJ2-6; unclear D gene. V was shortened by 4 bases and J by 3 bases, with 10 bases between the two germline ends. Germline-derived CDR1 and CDR2 are SEHNR and FQNEAQ (reference sequence). The CDR3 consists of 15 residues. CDR3 bases: TGTGCCAGCAGCTCCGCGGCAGATGGGGCCAACGTCCTGACTTTC. The encoded protein is CASSSAADGANVLTF.

The chain has TRBV6-5 and TRBJ1-1, with 7 bases identical to TRBD1. The V gene end was trimmed by 6 bases and the J gene end by 5 bases; junction bases not matched to a gene: 6. In germline, CDR1 is MNHEY, CDR2 SVGAGI. The CDR3 is made up of 13 amino acids. The DNA for the CDR3 is TGTGCCAGCAGCAGGGGGAAATGGACTGAAGCTTTCTTT. Amino acids: CASSRGKWTEAFF.

This clone turned up a few times. The genes are TRBV5-1 and TRBJ2-1; 7 bases are shared with TRBD1. The germline V gene has CDR1 SGHRS and CDR2 YFSETQ. V lost 0 bases, J lost 2 bases, and 2 bases stayed unmatched. This CDR3 comprises 15 residues. CDR3 DNA: TGCGCCAGCAGCTTGGCGCAGGGGGCCTACAATGAGCAGTTCTTC. Its protein is CASSLAQGAYNEQFF.

The rearrangement uses TRBV7-9 and TRBJ1-1, with 7 bases aligning to TRBD1. V lost 5 bases to trimming and J lost 4 bases; unmatched junction nucleotides: 13. The germline gives CDR1 SEHNR, CDR2 FQNEAQ (reference sequence). The CDR3 totals 16 residues. The CDR3 DNA reads as TGTGCCAGCAGCCCCTCGACAGGGTCTGGTTTCACTGAAGCTTTCTTT. Its translation is CASSPSTGSGFTEAFF.

This clone was seen a handful of times. The chain has TRBV29-1 and TRBJ2-7; 9 positions agree with TRBD1. This CDR3 has 11 amino acids. V trimming: 7 bases; J trimming: 4 bases; junction bases outside the gene matches: 2. The germline V gene has CDR1 SQVTM and CDR2 ANQGSEA. DNA of the CDR3: TGCAGCGCACAGGGGGCATACGAGCAGTACTTC. Amino acid sequence: CSAQGAYEQYF.

The CDR3 sequence is CASSQKLPDEQYF. The CDR3 DNA reads TGCGCCAGCAGTCAAAAACTTCCCGACGAGCAGTACTTC. The V gene is TRBV23-1, the J gene TRBJ2-7; D is unresolved. TRBV23-1 belongs to the ORF category, with a function that is uncertain. Trimming removed 2 bases from V and 5 bases from J, with 10 bases in between. The CDR3 covers 13 residues.

The chain joins TRBV10-3 to TRBJ2-3; 8 nucleotides match TRBD2. Germline V gene data show CDR1 as ENHRY and CDR2 as SYGVKD. The junction had 2 bases not matched to a gene; V was cut back by 6 bases and J by 6 bases. This CDR3 is built from 12 residues. The CDR3 loop is CAIRASGDTQYF. CDR3 nucleotides: TGTGCCATCAGGGCTAGCGGGGATACGCAGTATTTT.

V is TRBV30 and J is TRBJ2-3; D is possibly TRBD2 (6 bases). The germline V gene encodes CDR1 GTSNPN and CDR2 SVGIG (reference sequence). Trimming pared 5 bases from V and 2 bases from J, leaving 11 bases between. This CDR3 is 13 amino acids long. The CDR3 DNA reads as TGTGCCTGGGAGGACTATCCCACAGATACGCAGTATTTT. It translates to CAWEDYPTDTQYF.

The CDR3 reads CASSAALAQPYEQYF. The CDR3 region has the DNA TGTGCCAGCAGTGCGGCGCTAGCGCAGCCTTACGAGCAGTACTTC. The rearrangement links TRBV6-1 to TRBJ2-7; possible D gene TRBD2, 6 bases. Germline loops: CDR1 MNHNS, CDR2 SASEGT. CDR3 size: 15 residues. Trimming stripped 4 bases from V and 4 bases from J, with 17 bases between.

This clone appeared a few times. The J gene is TRBJ2-1, the V gene TRBV6-1; 7 bases fit TRBD2. After removal of 8 bases from V and 5 bases from J, the junction contained 9 bases not matched to a gene. Germline CDR1 reads MNHNS; CDR2 reads SASEGT. This CDR3 has 14 amino acids. DNA for the CDR3: TGTGCCAGCTCCCTGGGGCTAGCGGACAATGAGCAGTTCTTC. The encoded protein is CASSLGLADNEQFF.

This chain uses TRBV6-6 with TRBJ2-5; TRBD1 matches 7 bases. Per germline, CDR1 MNHNY and CDR2 SVGAGI (reference sequence). The CDR3 has 16 residues. J was trimmed by 3 bases and V by 2 bases; bases with no gene match: 9. CDR3 bases: TGTGCCAGCAGTTACGATGACAGGGCCTTAGAAGAGACCCAGTACTTC. Translating gives CASSYDDRALEETQYF.

V is TRBV30 and J is TRBJ2-3, with D hard to call. The CDR3 has 12 residues. Trimming pared 7 bases from V and 0 bases from J, leaving 8 bases between. Per the germline V gene, CDR1 is GTSNPN and CDR2 is SVGIG (reference sequence). The CDR3 is CASVQSTDTQYF. DNA for the CDR3: TGTGCCTCCGTGCAGAGCACAGATACGCAGTATTTT.

The gene calls are TRBV30 and TRBJ2-7; 7 nucleotides align to TRBD1. The V segment lost 0 bases and the J segment 4 bases; nucleotides outside the gene matches: 12. From germline, CDR1 is GTSNPN and CDR2 SVGIG (reference sequence). This CDR3 is built from 16 residues. The CDR3 sequence: CAWSVEGARAVYEQYF. The CDR3 DNA follows: TGTGCCTGGAGTGTAGAGGGGGCGAGGGCTGTGTACGAGCAGTACTTC.

The chain links TRBV15 to TRBJ1-2; 9 bases line up with TRBD1. This CDR3 has 15 residues. The germline gives CDR1 LNHNV, CDR2 YYDKDF (reference sequence). The V gene end was trimmed by 10 bases and the J gene end by 7 bases; junction bases not matched to a gene: 16. CDR3 coding DNA: TGTGCCAGCAGGAACGGGAGACCGGGACAGGGTGGCTACACCTTC. This codes for CASRNGRPGQGGYTF.

The rearrangement joins TRBV29-1 to TRBJ2-3; 7 bases are shared with TRBD2. The ends lost 5 bases at V and 3 bases at J; junction bases unmatched: 11. Germline CDR1 reads SQVTM; CDR2 reads ANQGSEA. The CDR3 totals 15 residues. The CDR3 DNA reads TGCAGCGTTCCGCAGCGGGGTCTAGTAACAGATACGCAGTATTTT. This gives the protein CSVPQRGLVTDTQYF.